This T cell receptor beta chain was identified during a study of naive and memory T cell subsets (dated by TCRdb to the late 2010s). In the study overall: The study applied an open-source, UMI-based TCR alpha and beta sequencing pipeline to sorted naive and memory peripheral blood T cell subsets. The functional CMV T cell responses agreed completely with IgG serology results. RNA was DNase-treated and reverse transcribed with TCR constant-region primers, mostly using SuperScript III. Overall results and qualifications from the work: RNA-based TCR counts may be affected by expression changes linked to T cell activation and differentiation. A few larger clonotypes were present in naive repertoires, especially CD8 naive repertoires, and these clonotypes were possibly memory cells re-expressing CD45RA. After error correction, only a single occurrence was seen for over 85% of naive TCR sequences, so much steeper abundance distributions were produced than in memory subsets. In both CD4 and CD8 cells, the Gini index increased while Shannon and inverse Simpson diversity decreased from naive through CM, EM and EMRA. Clonotypes were defined as single alpha or beta chain sequences, not paired alpha/beta receptors. TCR abundance followed a power law whose exponent differed between naive and memory subsets but was consistent across the three individuals. The repertoire findings for the naive and memory subsets could not be validated, as no ground truth was available.

From the second PCR step on, the TCR alpha and beta chain libraries were amplified in separate reactions. To determine each donor's CMV status, fresh PBMCs were stimulated overnight with CMV viral lysate, and IFNgamma production from CD4+ T cells was then assessed. CD4 T cells were positively selected using Miltenyi beads, after which CD8 T cells were positively selected from the CD4-negative fraction. Cells stained for CD3, CD4, CD8, CD45RA, CD27 and a live/dead dye were sorted on a BD Aria II into four subsets by CD45RA and CD27. Blood was obtained from three healthy volunteers, and the blood from each volunteer was fractionated into CD4 and CD8 T cells and subsequently into four differentiation subsets. Approximately 110 ml of peripheral blood was taken from each donor, and PBMC were separated by density-gradient centrifugation on Ficoll-Paque PLUS. Sorted cells were lysed in RLT buffer, after which RNA was extracted using a Qiagen RNeasy kit and stored at -80 degrees C.

The library relied on UMI-ligation and nested PCR. An equimolar mix of two oligonucleotides covering both TRBC1 and TRBC2 was used as the beta constant-region primer. The ligated cDNA went through four rounds of PCR with nested alpha and beta constant-region primers together with the SP2 primer. A single-stranded oligonucleotide containing the SP2 primer and a 12-nucleotide UMI was joined to the 3' end of the cDNA by T4 RNA ligase 1. The ligation reaction was kept at 16 degrees C for about 19-25 hours. PCR2 was typically run as a SYBR Green qPCR and stopped at a predetermined threshold to prevent over-amplification. Every purification after the first one was done using Agencourt AMPure XP magnetic beads. Libraries were quantified by Qubit and checked on a TapeStation, with a main peak expected near 650 bp. Sequencing of the pooled libraries was done on an Illumina MiSeq using v2 2x251 paired-end kits, which typically yielded 1-2 million reads per sample. Each sample library was pooled at approximately 3.7 nM, and about 5-7% PhiX was included to improve cluster recognition. As for how the authors treated the data: Using tag matching that tolerated one base-pair mismatch, Decombinator assigned V and J genes to FASTQ reads that had been processed by Demultiplexor. Collapsinator used UMIs to correct both sequencing errors and frequency errors arising from PCR heterogeneity. CDR3Translator translated TCRs and extracted CDR3s from the conserved cysteine to the FGXG phenylalanine, flagging non-productive sequences. Repertoires were subsampled to equal numbers of UMI-defined TCRs before Gini, Shannon entropy and inverse Simpson indices were calculated. Clonotype abundance distributions were fitted to a power law by maximum likelihood within the linear range. When run on a single naive CD8 sample, MIGEC and the pipeline yielded similar UMI counts, similar unique TCR numbers and similar clonal distributions. In one analysis, naive TCRs also found in any memory subset of the same donor were removed from the naive repertoire. The repertoires were searched for roughly 7,900 CMV-associated CDR3 sequences that had been compiled from VDJdb and a published dataset. TCRdb reran the public reads through fastp at Q25 and MiXCR, keeping productive beta chains. Here each entry gathers all rows of one CDR3 protein and keeps the most common genes and DNA. TCRdb's processing, not the authors', yielded these V and J calls. This sample holds roughly 150,000 distinct CDR3 sequences; 22% were observed only once. 0.11% of the sample is in the top ten clones.

Here V drops 6 bases and J drops 5 bases, and the junction holds 16 bases not matched to any gene. Per the germline V gene, ENHRY is the CDR1 and SYGVKD is the CDR2. The CDR3 runs 16 amino acids, cysteine and phenylalanine included. Solely the CDR3 DNA is kept, with 48 bases framed from the first base. This clonotype turned up a few times. Its antigen is not yet known. Per-base quality was not reported, and no clone a single base away is much larger than it. The sequencing input was naive CD4+ T cells from blood. The cell subset or site label of this sample denotes: naive T cells, CD45RA high CD27+. This clonotype was obtained from a human donor in good health. The chain employs TRBV10-3 and TRBJ2-7; TRBD2 agrees with 7 junctional bases. The CDR3 corresponds to CAISSPQKGRGDEQYF. The nucleotides are TGTGCCATCAGCTCACCCCAAAAAGGGAGGGGCGACGAGCAGTACTTC.